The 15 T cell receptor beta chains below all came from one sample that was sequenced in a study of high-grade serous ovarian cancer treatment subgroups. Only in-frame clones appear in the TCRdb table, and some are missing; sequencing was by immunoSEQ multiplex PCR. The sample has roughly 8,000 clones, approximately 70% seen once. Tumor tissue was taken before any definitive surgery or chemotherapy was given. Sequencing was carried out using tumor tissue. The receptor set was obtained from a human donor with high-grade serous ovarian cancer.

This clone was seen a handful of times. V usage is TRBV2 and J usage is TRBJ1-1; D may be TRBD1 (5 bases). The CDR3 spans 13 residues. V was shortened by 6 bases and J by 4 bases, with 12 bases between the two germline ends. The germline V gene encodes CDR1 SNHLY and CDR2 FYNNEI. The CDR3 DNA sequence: TGTGCCAGCAGGAACAGTGGGGCCACTGAAGCTTTCTTT. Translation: CASRNSGATEAFF.

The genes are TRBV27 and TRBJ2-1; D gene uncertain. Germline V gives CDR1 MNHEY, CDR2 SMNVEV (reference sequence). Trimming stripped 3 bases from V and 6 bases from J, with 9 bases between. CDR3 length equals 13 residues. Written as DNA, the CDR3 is TGTGCCAGCAGTTTCCCCTTCGGCAATGAGCAGTTCTTC. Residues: CASSFPFGNEQFF.

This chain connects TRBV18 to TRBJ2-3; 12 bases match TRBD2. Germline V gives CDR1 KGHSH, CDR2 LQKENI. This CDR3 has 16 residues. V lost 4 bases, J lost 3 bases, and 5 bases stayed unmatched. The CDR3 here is CASSLITSGRTDTQYF. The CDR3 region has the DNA TGTGCCAGCTCACTTATTACTAGCGGGAGGACAGATACGCAGTATTTT.

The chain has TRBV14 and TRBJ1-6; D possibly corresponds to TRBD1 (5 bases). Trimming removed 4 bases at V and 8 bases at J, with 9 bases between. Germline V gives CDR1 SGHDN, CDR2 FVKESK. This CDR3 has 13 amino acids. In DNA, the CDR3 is TGTGCCAGCAGCCTCGGGACCGATTCACCCCTCCACTTT. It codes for CASSLGTDSPLHF.

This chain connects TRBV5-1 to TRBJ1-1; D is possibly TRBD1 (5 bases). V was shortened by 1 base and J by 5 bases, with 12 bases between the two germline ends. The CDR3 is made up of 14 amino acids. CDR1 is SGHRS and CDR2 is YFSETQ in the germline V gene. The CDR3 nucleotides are TGCGCCAGCAGCTTGCTCGGCAGGGATACTGAAGCTTTCTTT. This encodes CASSLLGRDTEAFF.

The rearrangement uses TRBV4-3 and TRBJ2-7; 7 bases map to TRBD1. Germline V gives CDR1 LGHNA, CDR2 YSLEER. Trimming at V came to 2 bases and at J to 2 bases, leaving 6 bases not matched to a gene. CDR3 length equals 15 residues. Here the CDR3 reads CASSQSTGTAYEQYF. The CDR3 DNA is TGCGCCAGCAGCCAATCCACCGGGACAGCCTACGAGCAGTACTTC.

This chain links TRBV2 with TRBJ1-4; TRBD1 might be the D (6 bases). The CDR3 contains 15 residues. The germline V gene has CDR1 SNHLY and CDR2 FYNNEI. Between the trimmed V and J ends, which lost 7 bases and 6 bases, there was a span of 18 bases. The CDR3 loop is CASTQGGQNYEKLFF. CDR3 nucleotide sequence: TGTGCCAGCACCCAAGGGGGGCAGAACTATGAAAAACTGTTTTTT. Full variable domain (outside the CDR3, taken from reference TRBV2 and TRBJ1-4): EPEVTQTPSHQVTQMGQEVILRCVPISNHLYFYWYRQILGQKVEFLVSFYNNEISEKSEIFDDQFSVERPDGSNFTLKIRSTKLEDSAMYFCASTQGGQNYEKLFFGSGTQLSVL.

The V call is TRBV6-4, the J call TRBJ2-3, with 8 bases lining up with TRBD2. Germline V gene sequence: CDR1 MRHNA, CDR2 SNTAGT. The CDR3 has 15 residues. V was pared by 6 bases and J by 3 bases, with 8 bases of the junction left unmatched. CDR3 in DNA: TGTGCCAGCAGCCCCTCCCGCGGGAGGACAGATACGCAGTATTTT. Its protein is CASSPSRGRTDTQYF.

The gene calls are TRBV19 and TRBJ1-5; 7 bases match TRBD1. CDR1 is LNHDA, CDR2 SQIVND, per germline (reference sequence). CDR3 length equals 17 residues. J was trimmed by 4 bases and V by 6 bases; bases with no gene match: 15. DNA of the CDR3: TGTGCCAGTAGCTCCCAACCCGACAGGGTGGGGAATCAGCCCCAGCATTTT. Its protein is CASSSQPDRVGNQPQHF.

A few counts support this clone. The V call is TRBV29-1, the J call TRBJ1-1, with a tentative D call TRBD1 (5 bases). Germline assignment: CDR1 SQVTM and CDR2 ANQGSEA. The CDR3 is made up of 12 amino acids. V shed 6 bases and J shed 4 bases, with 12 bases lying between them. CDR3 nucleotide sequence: TGCAGCGTCCCTTGGGGGGGCACTGAAGCTTTCTTT. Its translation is CSVPWGGTEAFF.

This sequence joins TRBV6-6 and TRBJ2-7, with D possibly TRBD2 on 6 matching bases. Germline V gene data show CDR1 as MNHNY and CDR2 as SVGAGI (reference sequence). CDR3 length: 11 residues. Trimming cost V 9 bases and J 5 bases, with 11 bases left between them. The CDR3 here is CASLALNEQYF. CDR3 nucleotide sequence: TGTGCCAGTCTAGCGCTTAACGAGCAGTACTTC.

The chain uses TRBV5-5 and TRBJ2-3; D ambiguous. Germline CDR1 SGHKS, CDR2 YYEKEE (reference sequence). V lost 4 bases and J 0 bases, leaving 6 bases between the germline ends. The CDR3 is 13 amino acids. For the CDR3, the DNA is TGTGCCAGCAGCACCCCTAGCACAGATACGCAGTATTTT. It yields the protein CASSTPSTDTQYF.

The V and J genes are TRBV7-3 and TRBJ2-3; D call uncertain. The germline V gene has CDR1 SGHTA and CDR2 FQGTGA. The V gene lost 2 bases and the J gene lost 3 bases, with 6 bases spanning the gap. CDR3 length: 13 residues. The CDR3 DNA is TGTGCCAGCAGCTTAGACTGGACAGATACGCAGTATTTT. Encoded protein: CASSLDWTDTQYF.

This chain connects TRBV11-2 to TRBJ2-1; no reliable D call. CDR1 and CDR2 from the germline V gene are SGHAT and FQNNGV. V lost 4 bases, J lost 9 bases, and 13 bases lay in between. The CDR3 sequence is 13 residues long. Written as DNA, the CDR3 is TGTGCCAGCAGCTCCCTCAGTCAGGTTGAGCAGTTCTTC. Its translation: CASSSLSQVEQFF. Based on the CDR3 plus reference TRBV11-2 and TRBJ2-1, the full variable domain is EAGVAQSPRYKIIEKRQSVAFWCNPISGHATLYWYQQILGQGPKLLIQFQNNGVVDDSQLPKDRFSAERLKGVDSTLKIQPAKLEDSAVYLCASSSLSQVEQFFGPGTRLTVL.

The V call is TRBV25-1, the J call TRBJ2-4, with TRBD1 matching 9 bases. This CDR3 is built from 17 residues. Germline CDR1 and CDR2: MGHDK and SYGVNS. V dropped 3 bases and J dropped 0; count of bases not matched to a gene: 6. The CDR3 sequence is CASSDSGQGQAKNIQYF. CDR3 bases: TGTGCCAGCAGTGATTCGGGACAGGGCCAAGCCAAAAACATTCAGTACTTC.